What follows is one T cell receptor (beta chain) and its context. The CDR3 spans 13 residues. V lost 3 bases to trimming and J lost 10 bases; unmatched junction nucleotides: 4. Generated by immunoSEQ multiplex PCR, the TCRdb table keeps only in-frame clones and is missing some. The profile covers 150,000 to 200,000 clones, with about 85% appearing a single time and under 4% taken by the ten largest. The record originates from a study of blood T cell repertoires in COVID-19. The receptor comes from a human donor with acute or convalescent COVID-19. The donor label of this sample is uncertain. Input material: peripheral blood. This sequence joins TRBV12-3 or TRBV12-4 and TRBJ2-1; 9 bases fit TRBD2. CDR3 nucleotides: TGTGCCAGCAGTTTTCCCCTAGCGGGGGAGCAGTTCTTC. As protein: CASSFPLAGEQFF.